This TCR beta chain comes out of a study of T cells in Graves' hyperthyroidism and ophthalmopathy. Study context: Initial diagnosis, before any treatment, was when peripheral blood was collected.

Study findings and constraints: A model of 13 V-J pairs discriminated ophthalmopathy from stable hyperthyroidism.

RNA transcripts gave rise to amplified TCR beta CDR3 regions. The TCR CDR3 was amplified in a first-round RT-PCR using the HTBI primer set. MiXCR was run by TCRdb on the multiplex PCR reads, yielding one entry per CDR3 protein. The profile shows roughly 100,000 distinct CDR3 sequences, approximately 50% of them singletons. For this clonotype: What it binds is not known.

The TCR comes from a man aged 35 to 55 with Graves' hyperthyroidism. Sequences were obtained from blood.

Here the CDR3 DNA reads TGTGCCAGCAGTGCTAGAGACCGGTGGCGGGAGGACACCGGGGAGCTGTTTTTT. Its protein is CASSARDRWREDTGELFF. This sequence joins TRBV2 and TRBJ2-2; 8 bases are shared with TRBD2. The CDR3 has 18 residues. J was trimmed by 3 bases and V by 4 bases; bases with no gene match: 13. The germline gives CDR1 SNHLY, CDR2 FYNNEI.